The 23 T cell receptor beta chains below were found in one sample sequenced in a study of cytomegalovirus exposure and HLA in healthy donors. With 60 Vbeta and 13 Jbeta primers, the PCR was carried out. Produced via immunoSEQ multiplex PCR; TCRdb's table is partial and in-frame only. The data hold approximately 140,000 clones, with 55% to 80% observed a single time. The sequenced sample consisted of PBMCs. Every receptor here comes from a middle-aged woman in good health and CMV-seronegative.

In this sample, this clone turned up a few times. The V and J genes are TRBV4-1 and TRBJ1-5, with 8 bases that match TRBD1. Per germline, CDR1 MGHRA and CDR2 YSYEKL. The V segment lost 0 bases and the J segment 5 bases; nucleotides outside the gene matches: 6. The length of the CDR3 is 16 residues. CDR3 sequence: CASSQDLGQGDQPQHF. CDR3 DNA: TGCGCCAGCAGCCAAGATCTCGGACAGGGTGATCAGCCCCAGCATTTT.

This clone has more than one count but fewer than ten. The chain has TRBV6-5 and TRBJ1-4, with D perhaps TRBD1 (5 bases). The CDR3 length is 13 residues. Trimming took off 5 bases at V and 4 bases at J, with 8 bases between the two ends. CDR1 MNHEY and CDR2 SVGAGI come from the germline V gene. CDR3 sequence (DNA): TGTGCCAGCAGTCGACAGAATAATGAAAAACTGTTTTTT. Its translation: CASSRQNNEKLFF.

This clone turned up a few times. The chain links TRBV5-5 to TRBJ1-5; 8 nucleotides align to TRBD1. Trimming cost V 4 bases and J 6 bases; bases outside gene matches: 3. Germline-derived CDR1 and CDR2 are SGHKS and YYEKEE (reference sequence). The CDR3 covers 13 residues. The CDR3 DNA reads TGTGCCAGCAGCCCGGACAGGGTTCAGCCCCAGCATTTT. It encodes CASSPDRVQPQHF.

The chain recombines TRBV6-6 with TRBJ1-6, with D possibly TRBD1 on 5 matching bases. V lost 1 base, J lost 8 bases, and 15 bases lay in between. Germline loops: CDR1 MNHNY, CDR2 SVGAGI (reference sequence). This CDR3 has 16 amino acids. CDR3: CASSYLQAKRDSPLHF. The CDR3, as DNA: TGTGCCAGCAGTTACTTACAGGCCAAAAGGGATTCACCCCTCCACTTT.

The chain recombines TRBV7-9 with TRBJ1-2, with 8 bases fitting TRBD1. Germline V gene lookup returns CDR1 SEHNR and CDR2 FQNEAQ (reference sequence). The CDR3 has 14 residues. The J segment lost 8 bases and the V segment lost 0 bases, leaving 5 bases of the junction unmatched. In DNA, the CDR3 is TGTGCCAGCAGCTTAGCTGGACAGGGAGTCGGCTACACCTTC. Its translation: CASSLAGQGVGYTF.

The DNA of the CDR3 is TGTGCCAGTAGAGGAGGGGTCGATTCACCCCTCCACTTT. Its protein product is CASRGGVDSPLHF. The rearrangement uses TRBV19 and TRBJ1-6; TRBD1 is a possible D gene (5 bases). The length of the CDR3 is 13 residues. Trimming left V 6 bases short and J 8 bases short, with 11 bases between. Germline V gene data show CDR1 as LNHDA and CDR2 as SQIVND (reference sequence).

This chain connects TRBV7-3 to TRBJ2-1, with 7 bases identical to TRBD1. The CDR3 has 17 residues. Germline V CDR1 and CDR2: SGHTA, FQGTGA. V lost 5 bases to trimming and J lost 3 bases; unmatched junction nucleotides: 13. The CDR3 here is CASSANPGTEDYNEQFF. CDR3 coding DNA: TGTGCCAGCAGCGCTAACCCCGGGACAGAAGACTACAATGAGCAGTTCTTC.

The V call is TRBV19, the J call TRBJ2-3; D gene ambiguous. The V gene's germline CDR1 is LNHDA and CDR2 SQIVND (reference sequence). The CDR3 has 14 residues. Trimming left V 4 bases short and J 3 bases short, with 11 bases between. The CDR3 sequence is CASSTVPATDTQYF. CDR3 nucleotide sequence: TGTGCCAGTAGTACGGTCCCCGCGACAGATACGCAGTATTTT. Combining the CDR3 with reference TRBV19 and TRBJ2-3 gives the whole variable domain DGGITQSPKYLFRKEGQNVTLSCEQNLNHDAMYWYRQDPGQGLRLIYYSQIVNDFQKGDIAEGYSVSREKKESFPLTVTSAQKNPTAFYLCASSTVPATDTQYFGPGTRLTVL.

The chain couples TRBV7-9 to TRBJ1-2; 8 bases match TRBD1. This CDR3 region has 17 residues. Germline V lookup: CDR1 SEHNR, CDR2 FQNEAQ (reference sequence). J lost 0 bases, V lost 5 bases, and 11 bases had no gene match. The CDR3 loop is CASSLDRQGRSNYGYTF. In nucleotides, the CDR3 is TGTGCCAGCAGCCTCGATAGACAGGGGAGATCTAACTATGGCTACACCTTC.

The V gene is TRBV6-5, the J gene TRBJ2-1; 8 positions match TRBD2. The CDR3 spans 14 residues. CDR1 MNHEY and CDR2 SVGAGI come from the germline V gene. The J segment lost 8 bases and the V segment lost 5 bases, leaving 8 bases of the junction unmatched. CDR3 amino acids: CASSPGTRNDEQFF. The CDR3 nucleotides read TGTGCCAGCAGTCCCGGGACTAGGAACGATGAGCAGTTCTTC.

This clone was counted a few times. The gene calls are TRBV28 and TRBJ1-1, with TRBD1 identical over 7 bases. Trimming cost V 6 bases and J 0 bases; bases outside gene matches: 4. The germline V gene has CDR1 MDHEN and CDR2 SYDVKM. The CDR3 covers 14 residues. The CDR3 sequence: CASREGQLNTEAFF. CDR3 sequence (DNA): TGTGCCAGCAGAGAGGGACAGCTGAACACTGAAGCTTTCTTT.

The CDR3 DNA sequence: TGTGCCAGCAGCAGCTGGGGCACCCCATACAATGAGCAGTTCTTC. It codes for CASSSWGTPYNEQFF. The chain employs TRBV11-2 and TRBJ2-1; D is possibly TRBD1 (5 bases). V shed 5 bases and J shed 4 bases, with 15 bases lying between them. Germline loops: CDR1 SGHAT, CDR2 FQNNGV. This CDR3 has 15 residues.

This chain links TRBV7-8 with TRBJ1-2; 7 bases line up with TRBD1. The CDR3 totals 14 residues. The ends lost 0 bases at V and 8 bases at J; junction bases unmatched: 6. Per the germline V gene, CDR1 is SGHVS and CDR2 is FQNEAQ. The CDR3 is CASSLAGRGLGYTF. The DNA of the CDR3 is TGTGCCAGCAGCTTAGCGGGAAGGGGGCTGGGCTACACCTTC.

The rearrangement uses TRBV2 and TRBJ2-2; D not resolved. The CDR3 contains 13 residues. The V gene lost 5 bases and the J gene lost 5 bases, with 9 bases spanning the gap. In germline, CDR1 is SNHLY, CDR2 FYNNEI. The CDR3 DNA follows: TGTGCCAGCAGTCCTAATTTAACCGGGGAGCTGTTTTTT. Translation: CASSPNLTGELFF.

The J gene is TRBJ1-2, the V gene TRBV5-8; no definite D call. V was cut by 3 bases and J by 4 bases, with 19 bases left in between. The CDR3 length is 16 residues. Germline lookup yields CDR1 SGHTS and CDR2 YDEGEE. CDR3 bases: TGTGCCAGCAGCTCCCTGGACCTCCCCGCGGGCTATGGCTACACCTTC. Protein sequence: CASSSLDLPAGYGYTF.

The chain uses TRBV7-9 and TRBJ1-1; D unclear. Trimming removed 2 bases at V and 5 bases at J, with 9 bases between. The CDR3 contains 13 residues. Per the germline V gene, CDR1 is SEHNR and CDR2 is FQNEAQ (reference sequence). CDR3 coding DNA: TGTGCCAGCAGCTTAAGTGCGGGTACTGAAGCTTTCTTT. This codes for CASSLSAGTEAFF.

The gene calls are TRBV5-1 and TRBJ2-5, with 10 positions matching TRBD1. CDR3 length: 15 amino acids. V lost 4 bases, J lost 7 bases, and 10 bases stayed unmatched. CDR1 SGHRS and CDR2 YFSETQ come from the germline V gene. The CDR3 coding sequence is TGCGCCAGCAGCAAGGGACAGGGGAAGCCCGGGACCCAGTACTTC. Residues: CASSKGQGKPGTQYF.

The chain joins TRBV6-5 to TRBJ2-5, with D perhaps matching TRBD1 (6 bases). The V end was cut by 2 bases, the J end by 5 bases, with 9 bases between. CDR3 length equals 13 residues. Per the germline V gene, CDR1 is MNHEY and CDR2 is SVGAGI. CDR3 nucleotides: TGTGCCAGCAGTTACGACAGGAGTGAGACCCAGTACTTC. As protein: CASSYDRSETQYF.

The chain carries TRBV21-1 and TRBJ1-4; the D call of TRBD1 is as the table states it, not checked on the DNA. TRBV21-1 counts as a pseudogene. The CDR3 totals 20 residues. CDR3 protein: CASSKETRTGIITTNEKLFF. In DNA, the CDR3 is TGTGCCAGCAGCAAAGAAACTAGGACAGGGATCATCACAACTAATGAAAAACTGTTTTTT.

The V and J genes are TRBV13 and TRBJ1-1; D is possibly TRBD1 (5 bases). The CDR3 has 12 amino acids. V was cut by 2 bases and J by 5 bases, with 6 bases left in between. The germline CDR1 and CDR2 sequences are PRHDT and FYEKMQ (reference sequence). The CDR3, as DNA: TGTGCCAGCAGCTTACAGGGAACTGAAGCTTTCTTT. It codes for CASSLQGTEAFF.

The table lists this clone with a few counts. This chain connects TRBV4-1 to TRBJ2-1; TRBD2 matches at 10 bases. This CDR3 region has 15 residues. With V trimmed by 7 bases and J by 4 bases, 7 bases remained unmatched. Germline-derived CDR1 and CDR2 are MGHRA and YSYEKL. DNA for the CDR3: TGCGCCAGCACCCGACTAGCGGGTTTTTACAATGAGCAGTTCTTC. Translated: CASTRLAGFYNEQFF.

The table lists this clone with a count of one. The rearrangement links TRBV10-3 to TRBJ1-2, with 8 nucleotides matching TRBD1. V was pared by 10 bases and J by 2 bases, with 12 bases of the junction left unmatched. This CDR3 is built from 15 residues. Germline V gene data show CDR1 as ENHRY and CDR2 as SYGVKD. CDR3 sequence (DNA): TGTGCCACCATAGCAGGGGGCTCCGGGAACTATGGCTACACCTTC. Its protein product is CATIAGGSGNYGYTF.

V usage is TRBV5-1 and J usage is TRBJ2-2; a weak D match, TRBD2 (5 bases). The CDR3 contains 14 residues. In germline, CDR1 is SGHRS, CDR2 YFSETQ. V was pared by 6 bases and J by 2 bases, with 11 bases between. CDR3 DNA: TGCGCCAGCATCTCGGGAACAAACACCGGGGAGCTGTTTTTT. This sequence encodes CASISGTNTGELFF. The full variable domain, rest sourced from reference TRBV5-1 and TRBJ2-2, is KAGVTQTPRYLIKTRGQQVTLSCSPISGHRSVSWYQQTPGQGLQFLFEYFSETQRNKGNFPGRFSGRQFSNSRSEMNVSTLELGDSALYLCASISGTNTGELFFGEGSRLTVL.